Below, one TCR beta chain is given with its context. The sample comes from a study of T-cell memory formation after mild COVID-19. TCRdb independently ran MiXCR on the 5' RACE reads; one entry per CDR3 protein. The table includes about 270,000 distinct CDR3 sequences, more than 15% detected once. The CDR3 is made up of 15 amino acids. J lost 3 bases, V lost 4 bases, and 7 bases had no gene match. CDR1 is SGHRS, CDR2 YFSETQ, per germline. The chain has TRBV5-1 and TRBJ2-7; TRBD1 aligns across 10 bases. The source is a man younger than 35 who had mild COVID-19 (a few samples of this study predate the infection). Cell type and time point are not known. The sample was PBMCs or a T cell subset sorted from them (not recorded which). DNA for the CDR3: TGCGCCAGCAGCCTCCCCGGGACAGGGGTCTACGAGCAGTACTTC. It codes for CASSLPGTGVYEQYF.